This T cell receptor (beta chain) was sequenced during a study of cytomegalovirus exposure and HLA in healthy donors. General observations from the study: In a later analysis, the majority of CMV-associated beta chains seemingly showed HLA restriction. When a later analysis compared HLA-associated TCR beta chains with equally common others, the HLA-associated chains turned out to be more clonally expanded and to have lower generation probabilities. In an earlier analysis, productive rearrangement rates for most beta V segments clustered near 90% or 30%.

Primers included in the PCR were 60 Vbeta and 13 Jbeta primers. The repertoire was sequenced with immunoSEQ multiplex PCR; TCRdb's copy has only in-frame clones and lacks some. The sample has about 170,000 clones; around 80% are singletons. Although they were nominally healthy when sampled, donors likely had unrecorded immune exposures. With regard to this clone: Its antigen is as yet unknown.

This CDR3 contains 14 residues. CDR1 SGDLS and CDR2 YYNGEE come from the germline V gene. J was trimmed by 5 bases and V by 4 bases; bases with no gene match: 8. J is TRBJ1-1 and V is TRBV9; 7 bases fit TRBD1. The sample comprised PBMCs. The TCR originated in a woman aged 30 to 39 in good health and CMV-seropositive. The CDR3 sequence is CASSSTPQGTEAFF. In DNA form, the CDR3 reads TGTGCCAGCAGCTCGACCCCACAGGGGACTGAAGCTTTCTTT.